The count of the clone carrying this TCR beta chain is one. The repertoire was sequenced with immunoSEQ multiplex PCR; TCRdb's copy has only in-frame clones and lacks some. This sample has about 89,000 clones; approximately 84% occur once, and the top ten carry about 10%. This sample was included in a study of blood T cell repertoires in COVID-19. Trimming at V came to 0 bases and at J to 7 bases, leaving 4 bases not matched to a gene. The germline V gene encodes CDR1 LGHNA and CDR2 YNFKEQ. The CDR3 runs to 15 residues. V gene TRBV4-2 combines with J gene TRBJ1-4; 8 positions match TRBD1. This receptor was obtained from an older man with acute or convalescent COVID-19. Specimen: peripheral blood. This CDR3 reads CASSQDRGRVEKLFF. The CDR3 coding sequence is TGTGCCAGCAGCCAAGACAGGGGGCGAGTTGAAAAACTGTTTTTT.